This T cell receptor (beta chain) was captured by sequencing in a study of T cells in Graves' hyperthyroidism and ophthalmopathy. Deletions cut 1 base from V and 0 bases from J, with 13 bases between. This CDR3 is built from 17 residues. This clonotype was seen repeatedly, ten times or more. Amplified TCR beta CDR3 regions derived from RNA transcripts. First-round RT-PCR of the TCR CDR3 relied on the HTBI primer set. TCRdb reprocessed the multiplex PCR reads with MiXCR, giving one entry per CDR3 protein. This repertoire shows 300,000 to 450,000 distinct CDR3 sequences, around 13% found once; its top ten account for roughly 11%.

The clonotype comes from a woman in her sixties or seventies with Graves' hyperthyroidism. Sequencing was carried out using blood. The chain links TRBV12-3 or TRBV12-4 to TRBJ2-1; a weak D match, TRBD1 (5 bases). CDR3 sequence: CASSLVWSRGSYNEQFF. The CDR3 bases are TGTGCCAGCAGTTTAGTGTGGTCTAGGGGCTCCTACAATGAGCAGTTCTTC.